Below are 32 T cell receptor beta chains sequenced from a single sample in a study of cytomegalovirus exposure and HLA in healthy donors. PCR primers comprised 60 Vbeta and 13 Jbeta primers. Sequencing used immunoSEQ multiplex PCR; TCRdb keeps in-frame clones, though not all of them. The sample's table shows 95,000 to 150,000 clones. The specimen sequenced was PBMCs. Source of these receptors: a man aged 18 to 30 in good health and CMV-seronegative.

The chain joins TRBV25-1 to TRBJ2-2; 10 bases match TRBD1. Trimming at V came to 3 bases and at J to 5 bases, leaving 12 bases not matched to a gene. Germline V gene lookup returns CDR1 MGHDK and CDR2 SYGVNS. The CDR3 loop spans 18 amino acids. CDR3 sequence: CASSEKSRDRGWTGELFF. In nucleotides, the CDR3 is TGTGCCAGCAGTGAGAAATCTAGGGACAGGGGATGGACCGGGGAGCTGTTTTTT.

The chain couples TRBV15 to TRBJ2-6, with unresolved D. CDR1 is LNHNV, CDR2 YYDKDF, per germline (reference sequence). V gave up 3 bases and J gave up 0 bases, with 6 bases separating them. The CDR3 loop spans 15 amino acids. CDR3 amino acids: CATSSKRSGANVLTF. Written as DNA, the CDR3 is TGTGCCACCAGCAGTAAGCGCTCTGGGGCCAACGTCCTGACTTTC.

The gene calls are TRBV9 and TRBJ1-2, with 7 bases matching TRBD1. Trimming cost V 3 bases and J 0 bases; bases outside gene matches: 14. Germline assignment: CDR1 SGDLS and CDR2 YYNGEE. The CDR3 covers 18 residues. CDR3 residues: CASSGGAQGDRANYGYTF. CDR3 nucleotides: TGTGCCAGCAGCGGCGGAGCGCAGGGGGACCGAGCTAACTATGGCTACACCTTC. Full variable domain (remainder filled in from reference TRBV9 and TRBJ1-2): DSGVTQTPKHLITATGQRVTLRCSPRSGDLSVYWYQQSLDQGLQFLIQYYNGEERAKGNILERFSAQQFPDLHSELNLSSLELGDSALYFCASSGGAQGDRANYGYTFGSGTRLTVV.

This chain joins TRBV9 and TRBJ1-1, with TRBD1 matching 7 bases. Germline CDR1 reads SGDLS; CDR2 reads YYNGEE. The CDR3 has 18 amino acids. The ends lost 6 bases at V and 6 bases at J; junction bases unmatched: 23. The CDR3 coding sequence is TGTGCCAGCACCAGGGGAGACAGGGTGGCCTTAGCCTACCCTGAAGCTTTCTTT. It specifies CASTRGDRVALAYPEAFF.

In the case of this clone: The same CDR3 arises from other DNA sequences in this sample as well. The chain is built from TRBV30 and TRBJ1-5, with no clear D. The CDR3 is 13 residues long. Trimming shortened V by 0 bases and J by 4 bases, and 7 bases separated the two germline ends. CDR1 and CDR2 (germline): GTSNPN, SVGIG (reference sequence). This chain's CDR3 is CAWSVGSNQPQHF. For the CDR3, the DNA is TGTGCCTGGAGTGTCGGGAGTAATCAGCCCCAGCATTTT.

J is TRBJ2-3 and V is TRBV9; D might be TRBD2 (5 bases). CDR1 is SGDLS, CDR2 YYNGEE, per germline. V lost 0 bases and J 4 bases, leaving 9 bases between the germline ends. The CDR3 sequence is 14 residues long. Here the CDR3 reads CASSVGEGADTQYF. The CDR3 bases are TGTGCCAGCAGCGTAGGTGAGGGCGCAGATACGCAGTATTTT.

The rearrangement joins TRBV28 to TRBJ1-1; tentative D call: TRBD1 (5 bases). V was pared by 7 bases and J by 4 bases, with 22 bases between. CDR1 is MDHEN and CDR2 is SYDVKM in the germline V gene. The CDR3 contains 16 residues. The CDR3 region has the DNA TGTGCCAGCACCCCTCCGCGCGGGGCCCCAGGCACTGAAGCTTTCTTT. It codes for CASTPPRGAPGTEAFF. The entire variable domain, with the rest obtained from reference TRBV28 and TRBJ1-1, is as follows: DVKVTQSSRYLVKRTGEKVFLECVQDMDHENMFWYRQDPGLGLRLIYFSYDVKMKEKGDIPEGYSVSREKKERFSLILESASTNQTSMYLCASTPPRGAPGTEAFFGQGTRLTVV.

The CDR3 sequence is CASSLDGGTGETQYF. The CDR3, as DNA: TGTGCCAGCAGCTTAGATGGCGGGACGGGGGAGACCCAGTACTTC. The chain combines TRBV11-3 with TRBJ2-5, with a tentative D call TRBD2 (6 bases). Germline lookup yields CDR1 SGHNT and CDR2 YENEEA. The CDR3 consists of 15 residues. V dropped 0 bases and J dropped 5 bases, with 13 bases sitting between them.

This chain connects TRBV30 to TRBJ2-3; D is perhaps TRBD1 (5 bases). The CDR3 spans 15 residues. CDR1 and CDR2 from the germline V gene are GTSNPN and SVGIG (reference sequence). V lost 1 base and J 0 bases, leaving 11 bases between the germline ends. Here the CDR3 reads CAWSGGRASTDTQYF. CDR3 coding DNA: TGTGCCTGGAGTGGGGGCAGGGCTAGCACAGATACGCAGTATTTT.

The chain combines TRBV29-1 with TRBJ2-1; 7 nucleotides line up with TRBD2. V shed 5 bases and J 0 bases; nucleotides not matched to a gene: 13. CDR1 is SQVTM and CDR2 is ANQGSEA in the germline V gene. This CDR3 is 17 amino acids long. This CDR3 reads CSVLGLAAPLSYNEQFF. The CDR3 nucleotides are TGCAGCGTTTTGGGGCTAGCGGCACCACTCTCCTACAATGAGCAGTTCTTC.

The gene calls are TRBV7-2 and TRBJ2-1; D remains unclear. The length of the CDR3 is 12 residues. The V end was cut by 3 bases, the J end by 10 bases, with 10 bases between. Germline CDR1 is SGHTA and CDR2 is FQGNSA. The CDR3 here is CASSLNSLEQFF. For the CDR3, the DNA is TGTGCCAGCAGCTTGAACTCCTTAGAGCAGTTCTTC.

A word on this clone: Other DNA sequences of this sample code for an identical CDR3. The chain is built from TRBV2 and TRBJ2-7; perhaps TRBD2 as D (5 bases). Per germline, CDR1 SNHLY and CDR2 FYNNEI. The CDR3 contains 15 residues. With 6 bases removed from V and 4 bases from J, the gap between germline ends came to 19 bases. The CDR3 loop is CASSPIRLASYEQYF. The CDR3 bases are TGTGCCAGCAGCCCCATTAGGCTAGCTAGTTACGAGCAGTACTTC.

This chain joins TRBV7-9 and TRBJ2-5; no clear D gene. V was trimmed by 2 bases and J by 1 base, leaving 11 bases between them. Germline lookup yields CDR1 SEHNR and CDR2 FQNEAQ (reference sequence). CDR3 length: 15 residues. The CDR3 protein is CASSLKMASQETQYF. CDR3 bases: TGTGCCAGCAGCTTAAAAATGGCCAGCCAAGAGACCCAGTACTTC.

The chain combines TRBV28 with TRBJ2-5; D possibly corresponds to TRBD1 (6 bases). Per the germline V gene, CDR1 is MDHEN and CDR2 is SYDVKM. Between the trimmed V and J ends, which lost 2 bases and 11 bases, there was a span of 18 bases. The CDR3 loop spans 14 amino acids. This CDR3 reads CASSLRSRGLGQYF. The CDR3 DNA sequence: TGTGCCAGCAGTTTACGGTCCAGGGGATTAGGGCAGTACTTC.

The rearrangement uses TRBV19 and TRBJ2-6; 8 bases match TRBD1. Trimming cost V 0 bases and J 5 bases; bases outside gene matches: 9. Germline V lookup: CDR1 LNHDA, CDR2 SQIVND (reference sequence). The CDR3 has 18 amino acids. The CDR3 protein is CASSIDSGQGLWANVLTF. The DNA of the CDR3 is TGTGCCAGTAGTATAGATTCTGGACAGGGCCTCTGGGCCAACGTCCTGACTTTC.

The gene calls are TRBV12-5 and TRBJ2-7, with 8 bases aligning to TRBD1. The germline CDR1 and CDR2 sequences are LGHNT and FRNRAP. This CDR3 comprises 15 residues. The V and J ends lost 5 bases and 4 bases, in that order; junction bases with no gene match: 10. The CDR3 spells CASGPGQGASYEQYF. CDR3 DNA: TGTGCTAGTGGTCCAGGACAGGGCGCGTCGTACGAGCAGTACTTC.

The chain couples TRBV7-2 to TRBJ1-1; D not certain. This CDR3 region has 15 residues. The V gene's germline CDR1 is SGHTA and CDR2 FQGNSA. Trimming left V 2 bases short and J 1 base short, with 11 bases between. The CDR3: CASSLFVNSNTEAFF. CDR3 nucleotide sequence: TGTGCCAGCAGCTTATTCGTCAACTCGAACACTGAAGCTTTCTTT.

This chain links TRBV20-1 with TRBJ1-1; D gene ambiguous. Germline V gives CDR1 DFQATT, CDR2 SNEGSKA (reference sequence). Trimming stripped 2 bases from V and 13 bases from J, with 8 bases between. This CDR3 region has 9 residues. CDR3 DNA: TGCAGTGCTAGAATCCGGGGTTTCTTT. Translation: CSARIRGFF.

The rearrangement uses TRBV9 and TRBJ1-5; TRBD1 aligns across 7 bases. The CDR3 has 15 amino acids. Germline V gives CDR1 SGDLS, CDR2 YYNGEE. Trimming cost V 5 bases and J 5 bases; bases outside gene matches: 10. This chain's CDR3 is CASSNTGDPYQPQHF. In nucleotides, the CDR3 is TGTGCCAGCAGTAATACAGGGGACCCTTATCAGCCCCAGCATTTT.

The rearrangement links TRBV10-1 to TRBJ2-7, with 9 positions matching TRBD1. Per germline, CDR1 WNHNN and CDR2 SYGVQD (reference sequence). The CDR3 sequence is 15 residues long. The V and J ends lost 6 bases and 6 bases, in that order; junction bases with no gene match: 12. Written as DNA, the CDR3 is TGCGCCAGCAGGGCCACCGGGACAGGGTCTAGCGAGCAGTACTTC. This translates into CASRATGTGSSEQYF.

The genes are TRBV5-1 and TRBJ2-5; D perhaps matches TRBD2 (5 bases). The CDR3 totals 12 residues. Between the trimmed V and J ends, which lost 7 bases and 4 bases, there was a span of 11 bases. Germline values: CDR1 SGHRS, CDR2 YFSETQ. Written as DNA, the CDR3 is TGCGCCAGCTCGAGGGTCCCAGAGACCCAGTACTTC. Amino acid sequence: CASSRVPETQYF.

CDR3 residues: CASSLLAGGTDTQYF. CDR3 coding DNA: TGTGCCAGCAGCTTACTAGCGGGAGGCACAGATACGCAGTATTTT. The V and J genes are TRBV5-6 and TRBJ2-3; 11 positions match TRBD2. Trimming at V came to 2 bases and at J to 1 base, leaving 0 bases not matched to a gene. The length of the CDR3 is 15 residues. Germline CDR1 and CDR2: SGHDT and YYEEEE.

The chain recombines TRBV27 with TRBJ1-6, with D hard to call. CDR1 is MNHEY and CDR2 is SMNVEV in the germline V gene (reference sequence). V was cut by 3 bases and J by 4 bases, with 7 bases left in between. The CDR3 has 14 amino acids. The CDR3 DNA reads TGTGCCAGCAGTTTTGGGGAGTATAATTCACCCCTCCACTTT. Translating it yields CASSFGEYNSPLHF.

The J gene is TRBJ2-1, the V gene TRBV5-1, with 11 bases matching TRBD2. The CDR3 loop spans 16 amino acids. Germline-derived CDR1 and CDR2 are SGHRS and YFSETQ. V trimming: 3 bases; J trimming: 9 bases; junction bases outside the gene matches: 11. In DNA form, the CDR3 reads TGCGCCAGCAGCTATGGACTAGCGGGTACCTTCCGTGAGCAGTTCTTC. It encodes CASSYGLAGTFREQFF.

As to this clone: A junction end diverges from the germline sequence, so it may reflect a read error. V usage is TRBV6-1 and J usage is TRBJ2-7; 7 bases are shared with TRBD1. The V gene's germline CDR1 is MNHNS and CDR2 SASEGT. The CDR3 has 15 amino acids. The CDR3 region has the DNA TGTGCCAGCAGCGAAGGCTGGGACAGAACCTACGAGCAGTACTTC. This gives the protein CASSEGWDRTYEQYF.

This rearrangement joins TRBV28 to TRBJ2-1, with 9 positions matching TRBD1. In germline, CDR1 is MDHEN, CDR2 SYDVKM. This CDR3 region has 16 residues. V lost 4 bases, J lost 3 bases, and 7 bases stayed unmatched. The CDR3 region is CASSSLGTGYYNEQFF. DNA of the CDR3: TGTGCCAGCAGTTCTTTAGGGACAGGGTACTACAATGAGCAGTTCTTC.

V usage is TRBV14 and J usage is TRBJ2-7; D may be TRBD2 (7 bases). Germline V gives CDR1 SGHDN, CDR2 FVKESK. Trimming removed 0 bases at V and 8 bases at J, with 20 bases between. This CDR3 region has 16 residues. CDR3 coding DNA: TGTGCCAGCAGCCAAGATAGGCGGGGGCCCCATATCCAGCAGTACTTC. It is translated as CASSQDRRGPHIQQYF.

This chain links TRBV9 with TRBJ1-1, with 7 bases identical to TRBD1. Germline V lookup: CDR1 SGDLS, CDR2 YYNGEE. The ends lost 8 bases at V and 0 bases at J; junction bases unmatched: 4. The CDR3 is made up of 13 amino acids. The CDR3 DNA reads TGTGCCAGTGGAGGGGGCCTGAACACTGAAGCTTTCTTT. It specifies CASGGGLNTEAFF.

The rearrangement joins TRBV5-1 to TRBJ2-5; TRBD2 agrees at 8 bases. The ends lost 4 bases at V and 1 base at J; junction bases unmatched: 12. This CDR3 has 17 residues. Germline V gene sequence: CDR1 SGHRS, CDR2 YFSETQ. The CDR3 nucleotides read TGCGCCAGCAGCACGGGAGGGACGTTCGGGGCCCAAGAGACCCAGTACTTC. Protein product: CASSTGGTFGAQETQYF.

The chain is built from TRBV28 and TRBJ2-1, with TRBD2 identical over 9 bases. This CDR3 contains 14 residues. V was pared by 6 bases and J by 6 bases, with 6 bases of the junction left unmatched. The germline gives CDR1 MDHEN, CDR2 SYDVKM. In nucleotides, the CDR3 is TGTGCCAGCAGGGCGGGAGGGGCGGTCAATGAGCAGTTCTTC. Translating it yields CASRAGGAVNEQFF.

The chain joins TRBV5-1 to TRBJ2-1; 12 bases are shared with TRBD2. Trimming cost V 3 bases and J 7 bases; bases outside gene matches: 8. The germline CDR1 and CDR2 sequences are SGHRS and YFSETQ. The CDR3 runs to 16 residues. The CDR3 DNA is TGCGCCAGCAGCTCCTCGGGACTAGCGGGCTTGAATGAGCAGTTCTTC. Protein sequence: CASSSSGLAGLNEQFF.

The rearrangement links TRBV2 to TRBJ2-7; perhaps TRBD2 as D (8 bases). V lost 7 bases to trimming and J lost 3 bases, with 19 bases between them. Germline CDR1 and CDR2: SNHLY and FYNNEI. The CDR3 is made up of 15 amino acids. The CDR3 DNA reads TGTGCCAGCACCTCCTCGGGAGGGACAGTCTACGAGCAGTACTTC. Amino acids: CASTSSGGTVYEQYF.